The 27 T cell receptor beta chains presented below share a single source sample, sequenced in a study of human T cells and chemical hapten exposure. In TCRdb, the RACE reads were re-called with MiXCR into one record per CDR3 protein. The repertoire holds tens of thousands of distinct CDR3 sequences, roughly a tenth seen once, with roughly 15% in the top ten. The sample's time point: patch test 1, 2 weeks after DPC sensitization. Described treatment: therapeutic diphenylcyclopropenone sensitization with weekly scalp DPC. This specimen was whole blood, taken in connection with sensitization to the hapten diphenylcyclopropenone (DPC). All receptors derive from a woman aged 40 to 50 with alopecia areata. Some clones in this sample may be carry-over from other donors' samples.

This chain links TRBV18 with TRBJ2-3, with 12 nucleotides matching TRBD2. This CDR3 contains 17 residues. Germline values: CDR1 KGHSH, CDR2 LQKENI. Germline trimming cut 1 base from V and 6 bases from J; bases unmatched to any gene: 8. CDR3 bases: TGTGCCAGCTCACCACGCCCTAGCGGGGGGGCTTCGGATACGCAGTATTTT. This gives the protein CASSPRPSGGASDTQYF.

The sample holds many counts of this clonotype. Here the CDR3 reads CASSAGTVGTNGYTF. CDR3 coding DNA: TGTGCCAGCAGCGCCGGGACAGTTGGCACCAATGGCTACACCTTC. This chain connects TRBV7-9 to TRBJ1-2; 7 nucleotides agree with TRBD1. Trimming removed 5 bases from V and 6 bases from J; junction bases left unmatched: 12. Per the germline V gene, CDR1 is SEHNR and CDR2 is FQNEAQ (reference sequence). The length of the CDR3 is 15 residues.

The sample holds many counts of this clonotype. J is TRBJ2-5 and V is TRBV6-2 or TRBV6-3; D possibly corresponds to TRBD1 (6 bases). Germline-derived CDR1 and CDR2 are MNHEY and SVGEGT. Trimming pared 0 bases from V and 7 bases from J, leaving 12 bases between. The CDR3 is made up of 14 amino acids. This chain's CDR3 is CASSYSGGVRTQYF. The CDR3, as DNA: TGTGCCAGCAGTTACTCTGGGGGCGTGAGGACCCAGTACTTC.

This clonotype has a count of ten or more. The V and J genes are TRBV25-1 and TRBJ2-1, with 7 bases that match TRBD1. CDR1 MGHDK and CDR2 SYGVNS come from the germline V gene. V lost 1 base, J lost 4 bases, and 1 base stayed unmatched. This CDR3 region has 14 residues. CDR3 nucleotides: TGTGCCAGCAGTGAATGGGACAGATACAATGAGCAGTTCTTC. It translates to CASSEWDRYNEQFF.

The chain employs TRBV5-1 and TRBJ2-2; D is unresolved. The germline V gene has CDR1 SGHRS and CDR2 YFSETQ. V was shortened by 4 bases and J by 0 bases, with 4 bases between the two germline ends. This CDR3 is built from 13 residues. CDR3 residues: CASSAANTGELFF. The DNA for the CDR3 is TGCGCCAGCAGCGCCGCGAACACCGGGGAGCTGTTTTTT. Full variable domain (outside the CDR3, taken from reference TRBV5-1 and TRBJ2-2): KAGVTQTPRYLIKTRGQQVTLSCSPISGHRSVSWYQQTPGQGLQFLFEYFSETQRNKGNFPGRFSGRQFSNSRSEMNVSTLELGDSALYLCASSAANTGELFFGEGSRLTVL.

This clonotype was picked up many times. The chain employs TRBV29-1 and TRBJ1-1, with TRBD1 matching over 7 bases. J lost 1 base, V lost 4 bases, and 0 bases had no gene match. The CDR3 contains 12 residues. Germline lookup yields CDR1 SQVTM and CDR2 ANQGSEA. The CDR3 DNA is TGCAGCGTTGGACAGGGGAACACTGAAGCTTTCTTT. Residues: CSVGQGNTEAFF.

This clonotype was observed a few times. CDR3 DNA: TGCAGTGCTAGACCAAAGCAGATTAGGACAGATACGCAGTATTTT. Protein product: CSARPKQIRTDTQYF. V usage is TRBV20-1 and J usage is TRBJ2-3; D unresolved. Germline V gives CDR1 DFQATT, CDR2 SNEGSKA (reference sequence). The CDR3 extends over 15 amino acids. The V gene lost 2 bases and the J gene lost 3 bases, with 15 bases spanning the gap.

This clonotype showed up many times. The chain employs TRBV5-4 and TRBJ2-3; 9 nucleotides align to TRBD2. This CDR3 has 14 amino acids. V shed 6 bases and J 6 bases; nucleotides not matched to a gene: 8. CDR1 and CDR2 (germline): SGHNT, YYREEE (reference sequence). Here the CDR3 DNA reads TGTGCCAGCACACCATATAGCGGGGGTGATACGCAGTATTTT. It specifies CASTPYSGGDTQYF.

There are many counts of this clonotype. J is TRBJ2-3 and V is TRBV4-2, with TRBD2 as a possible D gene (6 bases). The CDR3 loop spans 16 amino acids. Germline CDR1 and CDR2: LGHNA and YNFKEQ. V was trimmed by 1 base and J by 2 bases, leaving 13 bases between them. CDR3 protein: CASSQGSGLPTDTQYF. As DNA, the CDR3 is TGTGCCAGCAGCCAAGGCAGCGGACTACCCACAGATACGCAGTATTTT.

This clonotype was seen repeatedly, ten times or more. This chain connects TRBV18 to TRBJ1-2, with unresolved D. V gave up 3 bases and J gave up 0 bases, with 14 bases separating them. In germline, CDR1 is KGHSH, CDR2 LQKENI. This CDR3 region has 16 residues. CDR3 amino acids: CASSPIDGRPNYGYTF. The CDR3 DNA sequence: TGTGCCAGCTCACCTATTGACGGAAGACCTAACTATGGCTACACCTTC. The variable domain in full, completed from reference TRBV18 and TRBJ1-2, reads NAGVMQNPRHLVRRRGQEARLRCSPMKGHSHVYWYRQLPEEGLKFMVYLQKENIIDESGMPKERFSAEFPKEGPSILRIQQVVRGDSAAYFCASSPIDGRPNYGYTFGSGTRLTVV.

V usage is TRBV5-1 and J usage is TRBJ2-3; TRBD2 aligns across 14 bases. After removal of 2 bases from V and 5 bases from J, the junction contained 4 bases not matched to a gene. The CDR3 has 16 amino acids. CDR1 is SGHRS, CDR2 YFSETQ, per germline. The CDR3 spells CASSFGTSGGGDTQYF. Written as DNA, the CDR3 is TGCGCCAGCAGCTTCGGGACTAGCGGGGGCGGAGATACGCAGTATTTT.

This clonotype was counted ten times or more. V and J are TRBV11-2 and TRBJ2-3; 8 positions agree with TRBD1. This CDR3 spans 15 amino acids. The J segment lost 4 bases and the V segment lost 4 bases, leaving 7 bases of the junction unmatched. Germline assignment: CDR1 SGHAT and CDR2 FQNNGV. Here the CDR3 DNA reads TGTGCCAGCAGCTACTCAGGGGGCGCCCCAGATACGCAGTATTTT. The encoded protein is CASSYSGGAPDTQYF.

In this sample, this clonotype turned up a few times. The CDR3 is CASSFSERRAANTGELFF. The CDR3 region has the DNA TGTGCCAGCAGTTTTTCTGAAAGACGGGCCGCGAACACCGGGGAGCTGTTTTTT. The chain carries TRBV27 and TRBJ2-2; D unresolved. V gave up 3 bases and J gave up 0 bases, with 17 bases separating them. Germline assignment: CDR1 MNHEY and CDR2 SMNVEV (reference sequence). This CDR3 comprises 18 residues.

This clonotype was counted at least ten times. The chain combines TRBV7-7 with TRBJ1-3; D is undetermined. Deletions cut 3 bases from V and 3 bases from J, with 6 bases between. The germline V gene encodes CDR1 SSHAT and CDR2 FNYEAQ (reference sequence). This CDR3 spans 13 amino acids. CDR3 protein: CASSLTFGNTIYF. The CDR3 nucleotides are TGTGCCAGCAGCTTGACATTTGGAAACACCATATATTTT.

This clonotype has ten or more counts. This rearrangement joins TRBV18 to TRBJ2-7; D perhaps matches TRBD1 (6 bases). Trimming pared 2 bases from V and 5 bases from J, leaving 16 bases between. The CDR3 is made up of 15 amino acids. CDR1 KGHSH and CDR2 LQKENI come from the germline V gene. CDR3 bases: TGTGCCAGCTCACCAGGTACAGGGCTGTACGACGAGCAGTACTTC. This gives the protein CASSPGTGLYDEQYF.

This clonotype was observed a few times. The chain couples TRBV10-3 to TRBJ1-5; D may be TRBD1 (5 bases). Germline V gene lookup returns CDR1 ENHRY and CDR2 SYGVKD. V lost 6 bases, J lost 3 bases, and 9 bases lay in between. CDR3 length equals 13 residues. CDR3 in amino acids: CAISDSDNQPQHF. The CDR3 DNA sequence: TGTGCCATCAGCGACAGCGACAATCAGCCCCAGCATTTT.

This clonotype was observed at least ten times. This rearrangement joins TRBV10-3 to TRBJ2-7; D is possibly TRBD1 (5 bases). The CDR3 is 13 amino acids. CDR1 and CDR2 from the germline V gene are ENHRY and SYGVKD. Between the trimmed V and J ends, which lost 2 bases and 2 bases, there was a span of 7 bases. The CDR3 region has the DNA TGTGCCATCAGTGAGATAGGGGCCTACGAGCAGTACTTC. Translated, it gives CAISEIGAYEQYF.

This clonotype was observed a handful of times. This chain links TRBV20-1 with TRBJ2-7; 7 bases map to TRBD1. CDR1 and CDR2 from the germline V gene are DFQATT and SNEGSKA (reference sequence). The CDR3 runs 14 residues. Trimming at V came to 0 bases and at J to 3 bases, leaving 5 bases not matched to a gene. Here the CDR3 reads CSARDGQGVYEQYF. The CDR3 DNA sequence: TGCAGTGCTAGAGATGGCCAGGGGGTCTACGAGCAGTACTTC.

Here the CDR3 DNA reads TGTGCCAGCAGCTCAGATCCGGGACAGGGGATAAATCAGCCCCAGCATTTT. It specifies CASSSDPGQGINQPQHF. The chain has TRBV5-4 and TRBJ1-5; TRBD1 matches at 10 bases. J lost 4 bases, V lost 3 bases, and 10 bases had no gene match. The CDR3 runs 17 residues. Germline CDR1 reads SGHNT; CDR2 reads YYREEE (reference sequence).

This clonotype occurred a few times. This CDR3 reads CASSLEDRVNEQFF. The CDR3 DNA follows: TGTGCCAGCAGCTTAGAAGACAGGGTCAATGAGCAGTTCTTC. V is TRBV7-6 and J is TRBJ2-1, with TRBD1 matching over 7 bases. This CDR3 is built from 14 residues. V lost 1 base, J lost 6 bases, and 3 bases stayed unmatched. Germline V lookup: CDR1 SGHVS, CDR2 FNYEAQ. The entire variable domain, with the rest obtained from reference TRBV7-6 and TRBJ2-1, is as follows: GAGVSQSPRYKVTKRGQDVALRCDPISGHVSLYWYRQALGQGPEFLTYFNYEAQQDKSGLPNDRFSAERPEGSISTLTIQRTEQRDSAMYRCASSLEDRVNEQFFGPGTRLTVL.

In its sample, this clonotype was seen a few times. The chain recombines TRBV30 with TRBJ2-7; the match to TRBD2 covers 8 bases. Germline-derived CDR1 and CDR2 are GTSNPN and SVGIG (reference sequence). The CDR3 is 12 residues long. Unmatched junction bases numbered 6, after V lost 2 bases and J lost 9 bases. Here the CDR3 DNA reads TGTGCCTGGAGTCCAACCGCGGGGGGGCAGTACTTC. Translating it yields CAWSPTAGGQYF.

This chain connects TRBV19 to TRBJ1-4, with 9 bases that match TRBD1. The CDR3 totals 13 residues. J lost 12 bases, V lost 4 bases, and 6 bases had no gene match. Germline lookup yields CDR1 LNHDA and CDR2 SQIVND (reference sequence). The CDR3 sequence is CASSTPGQGELFF. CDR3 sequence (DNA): TGTGCCAGTAGTACCCCGGGACAGGGAGAACTGTTTTTT.

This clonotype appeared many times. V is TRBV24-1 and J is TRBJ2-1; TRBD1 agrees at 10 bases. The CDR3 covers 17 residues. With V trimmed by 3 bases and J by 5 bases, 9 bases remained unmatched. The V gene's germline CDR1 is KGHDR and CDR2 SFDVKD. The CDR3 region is CATSDGPGQGYHNEQFF. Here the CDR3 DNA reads TGTGCCACCAGTGATGGTCCGGGACAGGGGTACCACAATGAGCAGTTCTTC.

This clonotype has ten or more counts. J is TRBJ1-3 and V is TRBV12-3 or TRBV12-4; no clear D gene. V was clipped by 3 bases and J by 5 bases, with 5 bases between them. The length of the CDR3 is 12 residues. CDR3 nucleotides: TGTGCCAGCAGTTTTATCCGAAACACCATATATTTT. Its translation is CASSFIRNTIYF.

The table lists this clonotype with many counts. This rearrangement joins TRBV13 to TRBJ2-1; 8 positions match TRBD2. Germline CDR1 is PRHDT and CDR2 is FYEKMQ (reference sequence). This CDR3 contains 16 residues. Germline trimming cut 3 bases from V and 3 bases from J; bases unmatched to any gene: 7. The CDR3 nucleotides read TGTGCCAGCAGCTTGCGCGGGGGGCAACTCTACAATGAGCAGTTCTTC. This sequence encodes CASSLRGGQLYNEQFF. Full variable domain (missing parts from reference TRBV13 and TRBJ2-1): AAGVIQSPRHLIKEKRETATLKCYPIPRHDTVYWYQQGPGQDPQFLISFYEKMQSDKGSIPDRFSAQQFSDYHSELNMSSLELGDSALYFCASSLRGGQLYNEQFFGPGTRLTVL.

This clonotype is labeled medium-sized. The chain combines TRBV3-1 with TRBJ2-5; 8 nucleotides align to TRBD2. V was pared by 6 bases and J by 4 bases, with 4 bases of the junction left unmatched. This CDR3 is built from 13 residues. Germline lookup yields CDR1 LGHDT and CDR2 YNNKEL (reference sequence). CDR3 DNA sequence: TGTGCCAGCAGTCGTGGACTAGCAGAGACCCAGTACTTC. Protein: CASSRGLAETQYF.

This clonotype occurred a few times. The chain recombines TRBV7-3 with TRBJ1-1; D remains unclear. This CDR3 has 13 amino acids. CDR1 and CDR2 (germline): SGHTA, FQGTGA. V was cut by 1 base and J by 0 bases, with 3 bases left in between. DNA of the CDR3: TGTGCCAGCAGCTTAAGCATGAACACTGAAGCTTTCTTT. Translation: CASSLSMNTEAFF.